This T cell receptor (beta chain) comes out of a study of T cell clonality in common variable immunodeficiency. Study-wide results and caveats: Compared with healthy controls, CVID subjects showed increased TCRbeta clonality, mostly in about a third. Common variable immunodeficiency TCR beta sequences reportedly had fewer deletions and N-nucleotide insertions. Shared TCRbeta clones were fewer between CVID subjects than controls.

The protocol was immunoSEQ multiplex PCR, while the TCRdb copy is restricted to in-frame clones and leaves out a portion. The data show around 34,000 clones, with none appearing a single time. V gave up 3 bases and J gave up 2 bases, with 11 bases separating them. Per germline, CDR1 SGHAT and CDR2 FQNNGV. This CDR3 contains 15 residues. Many counts were recorded for this clone. Its antigen remains unidentified. The CDR3 goes on 3 residues after the read ends, and that part is filled in from the germline J gene. The chain employs TRBV11-2 and TRBJ1-3, with unresolved D. Sequencing used peripheral blood mononuclear cells. The TCR originated in a person aged 18 to 70 in good health. CDR3 DNA (partial): TGTGCCAGCAGCTTCATGGGCAAGCCTGGAAACACC. This gives the protein CASSFMGKPGNT. The entire CDR3 sequence reads CASSFMGKPGNTIYF. The whole variable domain, filled in from reference TRBV11-2 and TRBJ1-3, reads EAGVAQSPRYKIIEKRQSVAFWCNPISGHATLYWYQQILGQGPKLLIQFQNNGVVDDSQLPKDRFSAERLKGVDSTLKIQPAKLEDSAVYLCASSFMGKPGNTIYFGEGSWLTVV.